This is a list of T cell receptor beta chains from one sample in a study of blood T cell repertoires in COVID-19. Some clones are missing from TCRdb's copy, which holds only in-frame ones; the method was immunoSEQ multiplex PCR. The table includes fewer than 300,000 clones, approximately 91% detected once. Sequenced: PBMCs or T cells enriched from blood (not recorded which). These receptors came from a woman aged 35 to 49 with acute COVID-19. CDR3s include the opening cysteine and the closing phenylalanine or tryptophan. Fields, in order: D gene, clone size, J gene, V gene, CDR3 DNA, CDR3 protein. The D gene is left open where the match is weak. Clone size appears in some rows only: once, few, many, or a class for an expanded clone.

>TRBD1|once|TRBJ2-2|TRBV19
TGTGCCGGTCGCAGGGACAGTAGCACCGGGGAGCTGTTTTTT
CAGRRDSSTGELFF
>NA|NA|TRBJ2-1|TRBV5-4
TGTGCCAGCAGCTTGGGAGGAGCGGGTGCCTCCAATGAGCAGTTCTTC
CASSLGGAGASNEQFF
>TRBD1|NA|TRBJ1-2|TRBV7-9
TGTGCCAGCAGCCCAATACCGGGACAGCTGGATTGGTTGTATGGCTACACCTTC
CASSPIPGQLDWLYGYTF
>NA|NA|TRBJ2-1|TRBV6-2/TRBV6-3
TGTGCCAGCAGTTACGAAGACACATTTAATGAGCAGTTCTTC
CASSYEDTFNEQFF
>TRBD1|NA|TRBJ1-2|TRBV9
TGTGCCAGCAGCGCCCAAACAGGGGGTTATGGCTACACCTTC
CASSAQTGGYGYTF
>NA|NA|TRBJ1-4|TRBV5-1
TGCGCCAGCAGCTTGGTAGGAGGAATTGCAACTAATGAAAAACTGTTTTTT
CASSLVGGIATNEKLFF
>TRBD2|NA|TRBJ2-3|TRBV20-1
TGCAGTGCTAGTGCGGGAGGGCCAGCAGATACGCAGTATTTT
CSASAGGPADTQYF
>NA|NA|TRBJ2-7|TRBV4-1
TGCGCCAGCAGCCAAGCCCAGGGTTCGTCCGAGCAGTACTTC
CASSQAQGSSEQYF
>NA|NA|TRBJ2-3|TRBV5-4
TGTGCCAGCAGCCCAGCAGGGGTCGGCGCAGATACGCAGTATTTT
CASSPAGVGADTQYF
>TRBD1|NA|TRBJ2-7|TRBV24-1
TGTGCCACCAGTGATTCGGGGACAGGCGACTACGAGCAGTACTTC
CATSDSGTGDYEQYF
>TRBD1|NA|TRBJ1-2|TRBV5-1
TGCGCCAGCAGCAGCACGGACAGGGGCAGAGGCTACACCTTC
CASSSTDRGRGYTF
>NA|NA|TRBJ1-6|TRBV25-1
TGTGCCAGCAGGGAGGGAGCGGCAGATTCACCCCTCCACTTT
CASREGAADSPLHF
>NA|NA|TRBJ1-1|TRBV3-1/TRBV3-2
TGTGCCAGCAGAGGGGGGGCGGAAGCTTTCTTT
CASRGGAEAFF
>TRBD2|once|TRBJ2-1|TRBV6-6
TGTGCCAGCAGGCACAGCGGGGGGACGAACAATGAGCAGTTCTTC
CASRHSGGTNNEQFF
>NA|NA|TRBJ1-4|TRBV28
TGTGCCAGCAGTTTCGTACAGGTTAATGAAAAACTGTTTTTT
CASSFVQVNEKLFF
>TRBD1|NA|TRBJ2-7|TRBV7-6
TGTGCCAGCAGCTCACTTGGGACAGGGGGCGTCGAGCAGTACTTC
CASSSLGTGGVEQYF
>NA|NA|TRBJ1-5|TRBV7-8
TGTGCCAGCAGCCTCCCGGGAAAAGCTCAGCCCCAGCATTTT
CASSLPGKAQPQHF
>NA|NA|TRBJ1-4|TRBV7-9
TGTGCCAGCAGCTTTAACAGTCAAAATGAAAAACTGTTTTTT
CASSFNSQNEKLFF
>NA|NA|TRBJ1-5|TRBV5-6
TGTGCCAGCAGCTTGGGGCAGAGGAATCAGCCCCAGCATTTT
CASSLGQRNQPQHF
>TRBD1|NA|TRBJ2-4|TRBV27
TGTGCCAGCAGAAATACCGGGACAGGGAAAAACATTCAGTACTTC
CASRNTGTGKNIQYF
>TRBD1|NA|TRBJ1-2|TRBV2
TGTGCCAGCATTCCATTACAGGGGGCGGGGGATAACTATGGCTACACCTTC
CASIPLQGAGDNYGYTF
>NA|NA|TRBJ1-2|TRBV19
TGTGCCAGTAGTAGTTTCTATACGGTCGGGTATGGCTACACCTTC
CASSSFYTVGYGYTF
>TRBD1|NA|TRBJ1-4|TRBV5-1
TGCGCCAGCAGTTCAGGGGGCAATAATGAAAAACTGTTTTTT
CASSSGGNNEKLFF
>TRBD1|NA|TRBJ1-5|TRBV27
TGTGCCAGCAGCTTACGAACGGGACAGGGTCTCTGGCCCCAGCATTTT
CASSLRTGQGLWPQHF
>TRBD1|NA|TRBJ1-2|TRBV5-4
TGTGCCAGCAGCTTGATCCGACAGGGCCCGTATGGCTACACCTTC
CASSLIRQGPYGYTF
>NA|once|TRBJ1-2|TRBV29-1
TGCAGCGTTGAAGGGGCAGGGTATGGAGGGGCGCGCGGCTACACCTTC
CSVEGAGYGGARGYTF
>NA|NA|TRBJ1-1|TRBV19
TGTGCCAGTACCGACGACACACTAGGGAACACTGAAGCTTTCTTT
CASTDDTLGNTEAFF
>NA|NA|TRBJ1-5|TRBV3-1/TRBV3-2
TGTGCCAGCAGCCAAGGTTCGGCGGGGAGCCAGCCCCAGCATTTT
CASSQGSAGSQPQHF